The entry below describes one T cell receptor (beta chain). The antigen remains unidentified. This sample is part of a study of T-cell memory formation after mild COVID-19. As for the study in general: For the most part, TCR clusters were specific to one donor. Study outcomes and limitations: Some responding clones appeared in pre-infection memory, suggesting cross-reactive memory joined. Of the contracting clones, CD4+ ones lay mainly in CM and EM, and CD8+ ones in EMRA.

The CDR3 has 18 residues. Trimming shortened V by 1 base and J by 2 bases, and 19 bases separated the two germline ends. Germline CDR1 is SGHDT and CDR2 is YYEEEE. 5'RACE with constant-segment primers yielded barcoded, UMI-tagged TCR alpha and TCR beta cDNA libraries. TCRdb analysed the 5' RACE reads with MiXCR anew, one entry per CDR3 protein. The table records 340,000 or so distinct CDR3 sequences, over 10% of them present only once. The sample consisted of PBMCs or a T cell subset sorted from them (not recorded which). The chain has TRBV5-6 and TRBJ1-5, with D possibly matching TRBD1 (6 bases). The TCR sequence derives from a man aged 18 to 30 who had mild COVID-19 (a few samples of this study predate the infection). Cell type and time point are not known. The CDR3 region has the DNA TGTGCCAGCAGCTTGACAGGGTTCTGGGCCCGCGGCAATCAGCCCCAGCATTTT. It translates to CASSLTGFWARGNQPQHF.